Sequencing of this TCR beta chain was carried out in a study of CD8 T cells in Susac syndrome. Between the trimmed V and J ends, which lost 5 bases and 6 bases, there was a span of 8 bases. Germline CDR1 SGHVS, CDR2 FQNEAQ. This CDR3 contains 11 residues. Notes on the study in general: Only a relatively small number of individuals were included in the TCR sequencing and HLA analysis.

When the RNA was reverse transcribed, random hexamers were used with an input of roughly 0.45 to 1 ug. An immunoSEQ multiplex PCR generated amplified TCR beta CDR3 products spanning 54 Vbeta and 13 Jbeta. TCRdb re-analysed the immunoSEQ multiplex PCR reads in MiXCR, keeping a single row per CDR3 protein. In the table there are more than 130,000 distinct CDR3 sequences, roughly 94% of which are singletons. Comments on this clonotype: Its cognate antigen is unknown.

Peripheral blood CD8+ and CD4+ T cells were profiled by TCR beta sequencing. As controls, healthy donors matched for age and sex were used. The source material was CD8+ T cells from PBMCs. The chain joins TRBV7-8 to TRBJ2-7; D not certain. This sequence originates from a human donor in good health. This chain's CDR3 is CASSLRSEQYF. Here the CDR3 DNA reads TGTGCCAGCAGCCTAAGGTCCGAGCAGTACTTC. Filled out from reference TRBV7-8 and TRBJ2-7, the complete variable domain reads GAGVSQSPRYKVAKRGQDVALRCDPISGHVSLFWYQQALGQGPEFLTYFQNEAQLDKSGLPSDRFFAERPEGSVSTLKIQRTQQEDSAVYLCASSLRSEQYFGPGTRLTVT.